The present T cell receptor (beta chain) was sequenced within a study of blood T cell repertoires in COVID-19. With regard to this clone: Different DNA sequences within this sample yield the same CDR3.

Profiled with immunoSEQ multiplex PCR; TCRdb holds only in-frame clones, not every one. The table records approximately 190,000 clones, under 90% of them present only once. This CDR3 region has 14 residues. The germline gives CDR1 SGHDN, CDR2 FVKESK. V was clipped by 0 bases and J by 7 bases; unmatched bases: 0. Sequenced material: peripheral blood. The rearrangement joins TRBV14 to TRBJ1-6, with TRBD1 identical over 7 bases. This receptor was obtained from a man aged 30-40 years with active or convalescent COVID-19. This chain's CDR3 is CASSQETGNSPLHF. The CDR3, as DNA: TGTGCCAGCAGCCAAGAGACAGGGAATTCACCCCTCCACTTT.